Following are 12 T cell receptor beta chains from one sample sequenced in a study of blood T cells in healthy people across ages (dated by TCRdb to between 2014 and 2017). The protocol used for the library was 5' RACE. Sequenced using an Illumina HiSeq 2500. The second PCR ran for about 6 to 12 cycles and used a J-beta primer mix along with a sample-barcoded 5' primer. TCRdb trimmed public reads at Q25 via fastp, called clones via MiXCR and kept in-frame beta chains. Duplicate CDR3 protein sequences are folded into a single record with the most common DNA and genes. In this sample the table shows 700,000 to 1,000,000 distinct CDR3 sequences, 44% of which occur a single time. Around 18% of the sample is in the top ten clones. The sequenced sample was blood. Every receptor here comes from a man aged 55 to 70 in good health.

V usage is TRBV19 and J usage is TRBJ2-2; 9 nucleotides line up with TRBD1. CDR3 size: 13 residues. CDR1 is LNHDA, CDR2 SQIVND, per germline (reference sequence). The junction had 1 base not matched to a gene; V was cut back by 4 bases and J by 7 bases. CDR3 nucleotides: TGTGCCAGTAGTACGACAGGGGGCGGGGAGCTGTTTTTT. Protein: CASSTTGGGELFF.

The sample holds a few counts of this clonotype. The rearrangement links TRBV29-1 to TRBJ1-2; 7 bases match TRBD1. This CDR3 comprises 13 residues. V lost 3 bases to trimming and J lost 5 bases; unmatched junction nucleotides: 6. CDR1 and CDR2 (germline): SQVTM, ANQGSEA. CDR3 residues: CSVDEGTDYGYTF. CDR3 in DNA: TGCAGCGTTGATGAAGGGACAGATTATGGCTACACCTTC.

The chain joins TRBV7-2 to TRBJ1-1; D gene ambiguous. The CDR3 is made up of 16 amino acids. Germline-derived CDR1 and CDR2 are SGHTA and FQGNSA. Trimming pared 5 bases from V and 3 bases from J, leaving 19 bases between. CDR3 sequence reads: CASSPRPIGLDTEAFF. The CDR3 DNA sequence: TGTGCCAGCAGCCCTCGCCCAATTGGGCTCGACACTGAAGCTTTCTTT.

This clonotype came up a few times. V gene TRBV7-2 combines with J gene TRBJ1-5; a possible D gene is TRBD1 (6 bases). CDR1 SGHTA and CDR2 FQGNSA come from the germline V gene. The V end was cut by 2 bases, the J end by 7 bases, with 15 bases between. The length of the CDR3 is 15 residues. The CDR3, as DNA: TGTGCCAGCAGCTTAAAGGGGGGTTCCAGACAGCCCCAGCATTTT. Translating gives CASSLKGGSRQPQHF.

This clonotype occurred many times. This may be a read error: a much more frequent sequence differs by one nucleotide. V usage is TRBV2 and J usage is TRBJ2-4; the D call may be TRBD1 or TRBD2 (6 bases each). CDR3 length: 13 residues. V dropped 7 bases and J dropped 5 bases, with 12 bases sitting between them. Germline CDR1 reads SNHLY; CDR2 reads FYNNEI. CDR3 sequence reads: CASNRGPENIQYF. CDR3 bases: TGTGCCAGCAACCGGGGGCCCGAAAACATTCAGTACTTC.

The chain is built from TRBV2 and TRBJ1-5; D possibly corresponds to TRBD1 (5 bases). CDR1 SNHLY and CDR2 FYNNEI come from the germline V gene. Trimming cost V 3 bases and J 2 bases, with 11 bases left between them. There are 15 residues in the CDR3. The CDR3 bases are TGTGCCAGCAGTGAGGGGGTTGGCGGCAATCAGCCCCAGCATTTT. This sequence encodes CASSEGVGGNQPQHF. Variable domain in full (rest from reference TRBV2 and TRBJ1-5): EPEVTQTPSHQVTQMGQEVILRCVPISNHLYFYWYRQILGQKVEFLVSFYNNEISEKSEIFDDQFSVERPDGSNFTLKIRSTKLEDSAMYFCASSEGVGGNQPQHFGDGTRLSIL.

This clonotype was counted once. The V call is TRBV20-1, the J call TRBJ2-1; 7 bases are a match to TRBD1. J gave up 1 base and V 0 bases, and 3 bases lay outside the gene matches. This CDR3 has 15 amino acids. The germline CDR1 and CDR2 sequences are DFQATT and SNEGSKA (reference sequence). In nucleotides, the CDR3 is TGCAGTGCTAGAGATAAGACAGGGTCCTACAATGAGCAGTTCTTC. Translating it yields CSARDKTGSYNEQFF.

There are a few counts of this clonotype. V gene TRBV6-2 or TRBV6-3 combines with J gene TRBJ2-7, with TRBD1 matching over 9 bases. Trimming removed 6 bases from V and 4 bases from J; junction bases left unmatched: 10. Germline V gives CDR1 MNHEY, CDR2 SVGEGT. The length of the CDR3 is 15 residues. The CDR3: CASSNPGTGKYEQYF. For the CDR3, the DNA is TGTGCCAGCAGCAACCCCGGGACAGGGAAATACGAGCAGTACTTC.

This clonotype was observed a few times. The chain recombines TRBV11-1 with TRBJ2-7, with a possible D match to TRBD1 (6 bases). Germline V gene lookup returns CDR1 SGHAT and CDR2 FQDESV (reference sequence). The V and J ends lost 3 bases and 3 bases respectively, with 12 bases between them. This CDR3 comprises 14 residues. The CDR3 loop is CASSFGTLYYEQYF. CDR3 in DNA: TGTGCCAGCAGCTTCGGGACACTATACTACGAGCAGTACTTC.

The chain combines TRBV27 with TRBJ2-3, with TRBD1 matching over 7 bases. The CDR3 is made up of 16 amino acids. V trimming: 5 bases; J trimming: 0 bases; junction bases outside the gene matches: 8. Germline V gene data show CDR1 as MNHEY and CDR2 as SMNVEV (reference sequence). The CDR3 region has the DNA TGTGCCAGCAGTCCCCGGGCGGACAGGAGCACAGATACGCAGTATTTT. As protein: CASSPRADRSTDTQYF.

This clonotype turned up a few times. V and J are TRBV29-1 and TRBJ1-2; D is possibly TRBD1 (5 bases). Trimming took 6 bases from V and 4 from J, leaving 18 bases between them. CDR1 and CDR2 (germline): SQVTM, ANQGSEA. This CDR3 region has 14 residues. The CDR3 is CSVENPGLSYGYTF. In nucleotides, the CDR3 is TGCAGCGTGGAAAACCCAGGGTTGAGCTATGGCTACACCTTC.

This rearrangement joins TRBV20-1 to TRBJ1-1; TRBD1 matches 9 bases. The V gene end was trimmed by 4 bases and the J gene end by 3 bases; junction bases not matched to a gene: 6. The germline CDR1 and CDR2 sequences are DFQATT and SNEGSKA (reference sequence). This CDR3 contains 14 residues. CDR3 nucleotides: TGCAGTGCTAAAACCGGGACAGGGTACACTGAAGCTTTCTTT. Translation: CSAKTGTGYTEAFF.